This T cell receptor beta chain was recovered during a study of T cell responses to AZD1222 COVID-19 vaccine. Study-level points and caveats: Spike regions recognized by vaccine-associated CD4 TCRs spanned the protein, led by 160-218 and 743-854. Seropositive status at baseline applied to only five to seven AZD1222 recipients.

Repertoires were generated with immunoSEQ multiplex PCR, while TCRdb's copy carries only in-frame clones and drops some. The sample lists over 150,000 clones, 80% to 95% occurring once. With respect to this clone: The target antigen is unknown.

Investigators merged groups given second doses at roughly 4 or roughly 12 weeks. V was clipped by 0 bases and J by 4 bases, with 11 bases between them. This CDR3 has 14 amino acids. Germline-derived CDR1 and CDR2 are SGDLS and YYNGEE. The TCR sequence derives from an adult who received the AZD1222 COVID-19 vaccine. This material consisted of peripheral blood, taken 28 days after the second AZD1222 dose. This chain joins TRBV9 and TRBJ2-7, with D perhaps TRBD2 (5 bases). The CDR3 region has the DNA TGTGCCAGCAGCGTAGGGGGAGCCCCATACGAGCAGTACTTC. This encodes CASSVGGAPYEQYF.